This T cell receptor beta chain originates from a study of T cells in Graves' hyperthyroidism and ophthalmopathy. The table lists this clonotype with many counts. From RNA transcripts, TCR beta CDR3 regions were amplified. Initially, a first-round RT-PCR of the TCR CDR3 employed the HTBI primer set. MiXCR was run by TCRdb on the multiplex PCR reads, yielding one entry per CDR3 protein. In the table there are hundreds of thousands of distinct CDR3 sequences, under 15% of which are singletons. The V end lost 3 bases, the J end lost 2 bases, and 11 bases lay between the germline ends. Germline V lookup: CDR1 LNHDA, CDR2 SQIVND (reference sequence). CDR3 length: 14 residues.

The sequenced sample was blood. The TCR comes from a woman between 35 and 50 years old with Graves' ophthalmopathy. The chain has TRBV19 and TRBJ2-7, with TRBD2 as a possible D gene (6 bases). The chain's CDR3 is CASSMEGPTYEQYF. CDR3 DNA: TGTGCCAGTAGTATGGAGGGTCCCACCTACGAGCAGTACTTC. Variable domain in full (rest from reference TRBV19 and TRBJ2-7): DGGITQSPKYLFRKEGQNVTLSCEQNLNHDAMYWYRQDPGQGLRLIYYSQIVNDFQKGDIAEGYSVSREKKESFPLTVTSAQKNPTAFYLCASSMEGPTYEQYFGPGTRLTVT.